The 10 T cell receptor beta chains in this list originate from one sample, sequenced in a study of radiation and T cells in renal cell carcinoma. Profiled with immunoSEQ multiplex PCR; TCRdb holds only in-frame clones, not every one. The data contain 150,000 or so clones, 88% of them singletons. Time point: baseline pretreatment blood. Described treatment: 15 Gy SBRT to primary tumor, nephrectomy 4 weeks later. The sequencing here drew on blood, taken from a patient whose treatment included radiotherapy and nephrectomy. The receptor set was obtained from a woman in her seventies with renal cell carcinoma.

CDR3: CASGQTGGHEQYF. CDR3 DNA: TGTGCTAGTGGTCAAACTGGGGGGCACGAGCAGTACTTC. J is TRBJ2-7 and V is TRBV12-5; D possibly matches TRBD1 or TRBD2 (6 bases each). The length of the CDR3 is 13 residues. V shed 5 bases and J shed 5 bases, with 13 bases lying between them. CDR1 and CDR2 from the germline V gene are LGHNT and FRNRAP.

The J gene is TRBJ2-1, the V gene TRBV4-2; 8 nucleotides line up with TRBD2. Germline V gene lookup returns CDR1 LGHNA and CDR2 YNFKEQ. The CDR3 consists of 16 residues. V lost 3 bases to trimming and J lost 2 bases; unmatched junction nucleotides: 6. The CDR3 protein is CASSQGGGLTYNEQFF. CDR3 coding DNA: TGTGCCAGCAGCCAGGGCGGGGGGTTAACCTACAATGAGCAGTTCTTC.

This clone was counted once. The gene calls are TRBV5-1 and TRBJ2-7, with D perhaps TRBD1 or TRBD2 (5 bases each). V was shortened by 4 bases and J by 5 bases, with 19 bases between the two germline ends. The germline CDR1 and CDR2 sequences are SGHRS and YFSETQ. The length of the CDR3 is 15 residues. This CDR3 reads CASSPSGVGAHEQYF. CDR3 DNA sequence: TGCGCCAGCAGCCCCTCTGGGGTCGGGGCCCACGAGCAGTACTTC.

V gene TRBV5-1 combines with J gene TRBJ2-1, with D uncertain. CDR3 length: 13 residues. CDR1 is SGHRS and CDR2 is YFSETQ in the germline V gene. V gave up 4 bases and J gave up 4 bases, with 9 bases separating them. The CDR3 DNA sequence: TGCGCCAGCAGCCCGGGTCAGTACAATGAGCAGTTCTTC. It codes for CASSPGQYNEQFF.

The chain has TRBV29-1 and TRBJ2-1, with a tentative D call TRBD2 (7 bases). This CDR3 contains 15 residues. The V and J ends lost 2 bases and 1 base respectively, with 12 bases between them. Germline values: CDR1 SQVTM, CDR2 ANQGSEA. The CDR3 region is CSVERGRGSYNEQFF. The CDR3 DNA reads TGCAGCGTTGAAAGGGGGAGGGGGTCCTACAATGAGCAGTTCTTC.

This clone is a singleton in its sample. One junction end disagrees with the germline gene, perhaps due to a read error. The chain links TRBV7-7 to TRBJ2-2, with 10 bases fitting TRBD1. Looked up from germline, CDR1 is SSHAT and CDR2 is FNYEAQ (reference sequence). CDR3 length: 16 amino acids. The CDR3 reads CASSPLGQGVSGELFF. CDR3 DNA: TGTGCTAGCAGCCCCTTAGGACAGGGGGTATCCGGGGAGCTGTTTTTT.

The V gene is TRBV7-9, the J gene TRBJ1-5; D remains unclear. The V end was cut by 5 bases, the J end by 2 bases, with 13 bases between. The germline gives CDR1 SEHNR, CDR2 FQNEAQ (reference sequence). The CDR3 is made up of 15 amino acids. The DNA for the CDR3 is TGTGCCAGCAGCCCCCGGACGGACGGCAATCAGCCCCAGCATTTT. Amino acids: CASSPRTDGNQPQHF.

The V call is TRBV7-8, the J call TRBJ2-7; D is uncertain. Germline V gene sequence: CDR1 SGHVS, CDR2 FQNEAQ. With 2 bases removed from V and 2 bases from J, the gap between germline ends came to 16 bases. The CDR3 loop spans 16 amino acids. CDR3 in amino acids: CASSLSEVRLTYEQYF. The CDR3 region has the DNA TGTGCCAGCAGCTTAAGTGAGGTGAGGCTGACCTACGAGCAGTACTTC.

This chain joins TRBV6-6 and TRBJ1-2; no firm D call. From germline, CDR1 is MNHNY and CDR2 SVGAGI (reference sequence). The germline V and J ends were trimmed by 5 bases and 3 bases, with 13 bases remaining between them. The CDR3 is 14 amino acids. CDR3 bases: TGTGCCAGCAGTCGGCCCGACCAGGACTATGGCTACACCTTC. This translates into CASSRPDQDYGYTF.

This chain joins TRBV7-2 and TRBJ1-6; D not certain. The CDR3 has 15 residues. The germline V gene has CDR1 SGHTA and CDR2 FQGNSA. V lost 4 bases to trimming and J lost 9 bases, with 16 bases between them. The CDR3 loop is CASSSDSIGGSPLHF. CDR3 nucleotides: TGTGCCAGCAGCTCCGACTCAATTGGAGGTTCACCCCTCCACTTT.